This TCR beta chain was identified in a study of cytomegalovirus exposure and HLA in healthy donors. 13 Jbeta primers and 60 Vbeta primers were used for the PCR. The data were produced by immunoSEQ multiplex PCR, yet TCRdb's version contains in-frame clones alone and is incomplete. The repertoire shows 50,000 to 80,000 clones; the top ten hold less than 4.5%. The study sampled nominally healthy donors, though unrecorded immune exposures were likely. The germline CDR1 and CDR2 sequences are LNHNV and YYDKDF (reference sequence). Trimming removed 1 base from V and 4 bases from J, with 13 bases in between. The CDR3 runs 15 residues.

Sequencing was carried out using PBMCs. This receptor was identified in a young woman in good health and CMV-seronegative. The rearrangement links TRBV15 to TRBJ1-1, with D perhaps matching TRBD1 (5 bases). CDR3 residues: CATSRGRVGGTEAFF. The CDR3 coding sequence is TGTGCCACCAGCAGAGGACGTGTGGGGGGCACTGAAGCTTTCTTT.